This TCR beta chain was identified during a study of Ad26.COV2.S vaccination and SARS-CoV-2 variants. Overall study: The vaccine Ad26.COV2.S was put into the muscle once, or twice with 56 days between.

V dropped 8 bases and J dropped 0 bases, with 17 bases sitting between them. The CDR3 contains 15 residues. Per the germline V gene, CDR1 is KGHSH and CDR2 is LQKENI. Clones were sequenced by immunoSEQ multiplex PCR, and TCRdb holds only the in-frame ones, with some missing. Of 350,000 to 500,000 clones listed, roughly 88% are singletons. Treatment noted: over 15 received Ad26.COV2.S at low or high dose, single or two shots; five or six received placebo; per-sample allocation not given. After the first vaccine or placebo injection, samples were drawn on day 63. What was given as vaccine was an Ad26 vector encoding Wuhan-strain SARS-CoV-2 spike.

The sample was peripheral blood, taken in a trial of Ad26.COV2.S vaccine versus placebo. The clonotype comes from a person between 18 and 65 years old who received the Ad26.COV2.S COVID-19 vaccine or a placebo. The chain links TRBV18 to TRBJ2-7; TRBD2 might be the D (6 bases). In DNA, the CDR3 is TGTGCCAGCCGGGGAGGCGGGACCTCCTCCTACGAGCAGTACTTC. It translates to CASRGGGTSSYEQYF.